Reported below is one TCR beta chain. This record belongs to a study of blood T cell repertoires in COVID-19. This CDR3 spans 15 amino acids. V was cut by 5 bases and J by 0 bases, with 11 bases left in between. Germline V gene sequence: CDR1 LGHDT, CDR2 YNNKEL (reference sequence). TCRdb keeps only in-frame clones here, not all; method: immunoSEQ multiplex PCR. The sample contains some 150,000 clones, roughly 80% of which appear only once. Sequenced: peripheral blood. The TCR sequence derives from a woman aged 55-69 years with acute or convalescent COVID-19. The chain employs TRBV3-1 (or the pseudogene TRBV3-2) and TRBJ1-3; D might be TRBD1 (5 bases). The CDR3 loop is CASSETAFSGNTIYF. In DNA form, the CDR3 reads TGTGCCAGCAGCGAGACAGCATTCTCTGGAAACACCATATATTTT.